The rows below give T cell receptor beta chains drawn from one sample of a study of shared clonotypes between healthy human individuals. Generated by immunoSEQ multiplex PCR, the TCRdb table keeps only in-frame clones and is missing some. The table lists about 340,000 clones, around 79% of them singletons. The sample was memory CD4+ T cells sorted from blood. These receptors came from a man younger than 40 in good health. Each CDR3 is given with its conserved first and last residue. Each record gives: D gene, CDR3 length, V gene, J gene, clone size, CDR3 protein, CDR3 DNA. The D gene is left open where the match is weak. A clone size is listed for some rows: how often the clone was seen (once, few, many), or a class if it is expanded.

d_gene: -; len: 15; v_gene: TRBV11-2; j_gene: TRBJ1-3; abundance: -; CDR3aa: CASRLVRHSGNTIYF; CDR3nt: TGTGCCAGCAGATTAGTCCGGCACTCTGGAAACACCATATATTTT
d_gene: -; len: 16; v_gene: TRBV5-1; j_gene: TRBJ2-7; abundance: -; CDR3aa: CASSLYGSDSSYEQYF; CDR3nt: TGCGCCAGCAGCTTGTATGGAAGTGACTCTTCCTACGAGCAGTACTTC
d_gene: TRBD2; len: 14; v_gene: TRBV30; j_gene: TRBJ2-1; abundance: -; CDR3aa: CAWGTSSSYNEQFF; CDR3nt: TGTGCCTGGGGGACTAGCAGCTCCTACAATGAGCAGTTCTTC
d_gene: -; len: 14; v_gene: TRBV30; j_gene: TRBJ1-2; abundance: many; CDR3aa: CAWSVGRGHYGYTF; CDR3nt: TGTGCCTGGAGTGTTGGACGGGGGCACTATGGCTACACCTTC
d_gene: -; len: 13; v_gene: TRBV18; j_gene: TRBJ1-2; abundance: -; CDR3aa: CASSPRANYGYTF; CDR3nt: TGTGCCAGCTCACCAAGGGCTAACTATGGCTACACCTTC
d_gene: -; len: 13; v_gene: TRBV10-3; j_gene: TRBJ1-2; abundance: -; CDR3aa: CAISESSGYGYTF; CDR3nt: TGTGCCATCAGTGAGTCGAGCGGCTATGGCTACACCTTC
d_gene: -; len: 15; v_gene: TRBV28; j_gene: TRBJ2-2; abundance: few; CDR3aa: CASIPWAVGTGELFF; CDR3nt: TGTGCCAGCATCCCTTGGGCTGTAGGCACCGGGGAGCTGTTTTTT
d_gene: -; len: 11; v_gene: TRBV6-1; j_gene: TRBJ2-1; abundance: -; CDR3aa: CASSVKNEQFF; CDR3nt: TGTGCCAGCAGTGTCAAGAATGAGCAGTTCTTC
d_gene: -; len: 16; v_gene: TRBV7-9; j_gene: TRBJ2-7; abundance: -; CDR3aa: CASSLRTQNSGYEQYF; CDR3nt: TGTGCCAGCAGCTTACGTACTCAGAACAGCGGCTACGAGCAGTACTTC
d_gene: -; len: 12; v_gene: TRBV28; j_gene: TRBJ2-7; abundance: once; CDR3aa: CASSLFVNEQYF; CDR3nt: TGTGCCAGCAGTTTATTTGTTAACGAGCAGTACTTC
d_gene: TRBD1; len: 16; v_gene: TRBV14; j_gene: TRBJ2-1; abundance: -; CDR3aa: CASSQGVDRGPHEQFF; CDR3nt: TGTGCCAGCAGCCAAGGGGTGGACAGGGGGCCCCATGAGCAGTTCTTC
d_gene: TRBD2; len: 14; v_gene: TRBV6-5; j_gene: TRBJ2-7; abundance: once; CDR3aa: CASSPLAGTGEQYF; CDR3nt: TGTGCCAGCAGCCCTCTAGCGGGTACGGGCGAGCAGTACTTC
d_gene: -; len: 15; v_gene: TRBV10-1; j_gene: TRBJ2-5; abundance: -; CDR3aa: CASSDERDPQETQYF; CDR3nt: TGCGCCAGCAGTGACGAGCGCGACCCCCAAGAGACCCAGTACTTC
d_gene: TRBD1; len: 15; v_gene: TRBV5-6; j_gene: TRBJ1-6; abundance: -; CDR3aa: CASSLTGAHNSPLHF; CDR3nt: TGTGCCAGCAGCTTGACAGGGGCGCATAATTCACCCCTCCACTTT
d_gene: -; len: 12; v_gene: TRBV25-1; j_gene: TRBJ2-3; abundance: -; CDR3aa: CASSDFSDTQYF; CDR3nt: TGTGCCAGCAGTGATTTTTCAGATACGCAGTATTTT
d_gene: -; len: 16; v_gene: TRBV19; j_gene: TRBJ2-6; abundance: -; CDR3aa: CASSALNRAGANVLTF; CDR3nt: TGTGCCAGTAGTGCTTTAAACAGGGCTGGGGCCAACGTCCTGACTTTC
d_gene: -; len: 14; v_gene: TRBV5-1; j_gene: TRBJ2-5; abundance: -; CDR3aa: CASSPGGTQETQYF; CDR3nt: TGCGCCAGCAGCCCCGGCGGGACACAAGAGACCCAGTACTTC
d_gene: -; len: 18; v_gene: TRBV25-1; j_gene: TRBJ2-7; abundance: -; CDR3aa: CASSEGVSLHPSSYEQYF; CDR3nt: TGTGCCAGCAGTGAAGGAGTGTCGCTCCATCCAAGCTCCTACGAGCAGTACTTC
d_gene: -; len: 14; v_gene: TRBV7-7; j_gene: TRBJ2-5; abundance: once; CDR3aa: CASSLDGRRETQYF; CDR3nt: TGTGCTAGCAGCTTAGATGGGCGCAGGGAGACCCAGTACTTC
d_gene: -; len: 14; v_gene: TRBV27; j_gene: TRBJ2-7; abundance: once; CDR3aa: CASSLSPHRTEQYF; CDR3nt: TGTGCCAGCAGTTTATCGCCCCACAGGACCGAGCAGTACTTC
d_gene: TRBD2; len: 15; v_gene: TRBV27; j_gene: TRBJ2-1; abundance: -; CDR3aa: CASNPFGLAANEQFF; CDR3nt: TGTGCCAGCAACCCTTTCGGACTAGCGGCTAATGAGCAGTTCTTC
d_gene: -; len: 13; v_gene: TRBV25-1; j_gene: TRBJ1-4; abundance: -; CDR3aa: CASGEATNEKLFF; CDR3nt: TGTGCCAGTGGAGAAGCAACTAATGAAAAACTGTTTTTT
d_gene: -; len: 14; v_gene: TRBV27; j_gene: TRBJ2-5; abundance: -; CDR3aa: CASSLAGSSETQYF; CDR3nt: TGTGCCAGCAGTTTAGCCGGGAGCAGCGAGACCCAGTACTTC
d_gene: TRBD1; len: 15; v_gene: TRBV18; j_gene: TRBJ2-1; abundance: many; CDR3aa: CASSPQDRTYNEQFF; CDR3nt: TGTGCCAGCTCACCGCAGGACAGGACCTACAATGAGCAGTTCTTC